The next 18 T cell receptor beta chains were all read from a single sample in a study of graft-versus-host responses after intestinal transplantation. The antigens these receptors bind are not known. Clones were read by immunoSEQ multiplex PCR, and TCRdb kept only the in-frame ones, dropping some. Among roughly 120,000 clones listed, approximately 95% were seen once. The sample was unstimulated CD4+ T cells sorted from spleen or lymph node cells, taken before intestinal transplant. The receptors originated from a human donor who received an intestinal transplant.

The chain is built from TRBV30 and TRBJ2-5, with unresolved D. From germline, CDR1 is GTSNPN and CDR2 SVGIG (reference sequence). This CDR3 is built from 13 residues. V was clipped by 2 bases and J by 5 bases, with 12 bases between them. The CDR3 sequence is CAWSSLGRETQYF. The DNA for the CDR3 is TGTGCCTGGAGTTCCTTAGGGCGGGAGACCCAGTACTTC.

The rearrangement links TRBV9 to TRBJ2-1, with D hard to call. Between the trimmed V and J ends, which lost 4 bases and 0 bases, there was a span of 11 bases. CDR3 length: 15 residues. The V gene's germline CDR1 is SGDLS and CDR2 YYNGEE. In DNA, the CDR3 is TGTGCCAGCAGCCCCCGCGATAACTCCTACAATGAGCAGTTCTTC. It is translated as CASSPRDNSYNEQFF.

This rearrangement joins TRBV19 to TRBJ1-5; perhaps TRBD1 as D (5 bases). The V gene's germline CDR1 is LNHDA and CDR2 SQIVND (reference sequence). This CDR3 region has 15 residues. Trimming pared 0 bases from V and 2 bases from J, leaving 8 bases between. CDR3 protein: CASSIDRGRNQPQHF. CDR3 DNA sequence: TGTGCCAGTAGTATAGATAGGGGTCGCAATCAGCCCCAGCATTTT.

The J gene is TRBJ2-1, the V gene TRBV10-2; tentatively, D is TRBD1 or TRBD2 (5 bases each). Trimming removed 4 bases from V and 0 bases from J, with 13 bases in between. This CDR3 contains 16 residues. Germline lookup yields CDR1 WSHSY and CDR2 SAAADI. CDR3: CASSGLGPVSYNEQFF. DNA for the CDR3: TGCGCCAGCAGTGGTCTGGGACCGGTCTCCTACAATGAGCAGTTCTTC.

In this sample, this clone turned up a few times. This chain links TRBV10-3 with TRBJ2-5, with 8 bases matching TRBD1. Germline V CDR1 and CDR2: ENHRY, SYGVKD. This CDR3 contains 15 residues. With 6 bases clipped from V and 5 bases from J, the junction kept 11 bases outside the gene matches. CDR3 loop: CAIRPLGQGSETQYF. CDR3 DNA sequence: TGTGCCATCAGACCCTTAGGACAGGGTTCGGAGACCCAGTACTTC.

The chain couples TRBV5-1 to TRBJ1-2; 7 bases agree with TRBD1. The CDR3 loop spans 11 amino acids. V gave up 5 bases and J gave up 7 bases; unmatched junction bases: 2. Germline assignment: CDR1 SGHRS and CDR2 YFSETQ. CDR3 sequence: CASSRDSGYTF. Written as DNA, the CDR3 is TGCGCCAGCAGTCGGGACAGTGGCTACACCTTC.

The rearrangement links TRBV11-3 to TRBJ2-2, with TRBD1 matching over 7 bases. This CDR3 contains 16 residues. Germline assignment: CDR1 SGHNT and CDR2 YENEEA. Trimming removed 2 bases from V and 3 bases from J; junction bases left unmatched: 6. Here the CDR3 DNA reads TGTGCCAGCAGCTTACGACAGGGAGCGTACACCGGGGAGCTGTTTTTT. Protein sequence: CASSLRQGAYTGELFF.

In its sample, this clone was seen once. The genes are TRBV5-1 and TRBJ2-7, with TRBD1 as a possible D gene (6 bases). This CDR3 comprises 15 residues. Germline loops: CDR1 SGHRS, CDR2 YFSETQ. The germline V and J ends were trimmed by 4 bases and 6 bases, with 20 bases remaining between them. CDR3 in amino acids: CASSRLETGVAEQYF. CDR3 DNA: TGCGCCAGCAGCCGATTGGAGACAGGAGTGGCCGAGCAGTACTTC.

The chain recombines TRBV28 with TRBJ2-7, with 8 bases aligning to TRBD2. This CDR3 has 15 amino acids. Trimming took 6 bases from V and 2 from J; bases not matched to a gene: 9. CDR1 is MDHEN and CDR2 is SYDVKM in the germline V gene. The CDR3 region is CASRGETSATYEQYF. In DNA form, the CDR3 reads TGTGCCAGCAGGGGAGAGACTAGCGCGACCTACGAGCAGTACTTC.

This clone was counted once. The chain couples TRBV28 to TRBJ1-2, with TRBD1 matching over 12 bases. Germline values: CDR1 MDHEN, CDR2 SYDVKM. V lost 8 bases and J lost 0; bases outside the gene matches: 10. This CDR3 has 17 residues. CDR3 sequence: CASLNSGTGGSNYGYTF. The CDR3 DNA reads TGTGCCAGCTTAAATTCCGGGACAGGGGGCTCTAACTATGGCTACACCTTC.

The chain has TRBV28 and TRBJ2-7, with no clear D. The CDR3 contains 15 residues. Germline CDR1 is MDHEN and CDR2 is SYDVKM. V was clipped by 2 bases and J by 3 bases, with 14 bases between them. The CDR3 region is CASSLPSPILYEQYF. CDR3 bases: TGTGCCAGCAGTTTACCCTCTCCAATCCTCTACGAGCAGTACTTC.

The chain joins TRBV18 to TRBJ2-7; the match to TRBD2 covers 11 bases. The CDR3 has 16 residues. The J segment lost 0 bases and the V segment lost 6 bases, leaving 7 bases of the junction unmatched. Germline values: CDR1 KGHSH, CDR2 LQKENI. The CDR3 loop is CASSPSGTSGSYEQYF. CDR3 DNA: TGTGCCAGCTCTCCATCCGGGACTAGCGGCTCCTACGAGCAGTACTTC.

This chain links TRBV7-9 with TRBJ2-7, with D uncertain. The CDR3 has 15 amino acids. V dropped 3 bases and J dropped 0 bases, with 12 bases sitting between them. Per germline, CDR1 SEHNR and CDR2 FQNEAQ (reference sequence). The CDR3 DNA reads TGTGCCAGCAGCTTTTCAAGTCTCCTCTCCTACGAGCAGTACTTC. The encoded protein is CASSFSSLLSYEQYF.

This clone occurred a few times. The gene calls are TRBV28 and TRBJ1-2; weak D call: TRBD1 (6 bases). CDR1 is MDHEN, CDR2 SYDVKM, per germline. The CDR3 sequence is 13 residues long. V lost 2 bases to trimming and J lost 4 bases, with 8 bases between them. CDR3 nucleotide sequence: TGTGCCAGCAGTTTAGACAGGACCTATGGCTACACCTTC. Amino acid sequence: CASSLDRTYGYTF.

The chain joins TRBV6-5 to TRBJ2-3; D is unclear. The germline V gene has CDR1 MNHEY and CDR2 SVGAGI. V lost 6 bases and J lost 4, with 5 bases in between. This CDR3 has 11 amino acids. CDR3 in amino acids: CASSRSDTQYF. CDR3 bases: TGTGCCAGCAGCCGGTCAGATACGCAGTATTTT.

This clone was detected once. J is TRBJ2-1 and V is TRBV5-8; 7 positions agree with TRBD2. CDR1 is SGHTS and CDR2 is YDEGEE in the germline V gene. The junction had 8 bases not matched to a gene; V was cut back by 0 bases and J by 2 bases. The CDR3 sequence is 17 residues long. CDR3 region: CASSLVVRTSAYNEQFF. The CDR3 DNA reads as TGTGCCAGCAGCTTGGTTGTTAGAACTAGCGCCTACAATGAGCAGTTCTTC.

This rearrangement joins TRBV18 to TRBJ1-1; no reliable D call. Trimming left V 4 bases short and J 3 bases short, with 12 bases between. CDR1 and CDR2 (germline): KGHSH, LQKENI. CDR3 length: 14 amino acids. CDR3 sequence: CASSRFTGDTEAFF. The DNA for the CDR3 is TGTGCCAGCTCACGGTTTACTGGGGACACTGAAGCTTTCTTT.

This clone was seen more than once but under ten times. V gene TRBV7-3 combines with J gene TRBJ1-1, with D tentatively TRBD1 (6 bases). The CDR3 has 15 amino acids. V lost 0 bases and J lost 5, with 13 bases in between. Germline V lookup: CDR1 SGHTA, CDR2 FQGTGA. The CDR3 loop reads CASSLTGQGITEAFF. The CDR3 DNA reads as TGTGCCAGCAGCTTAACGGGACAAGGGATAACTGAAGCTTTCTTT.